This T cell receptor beta chain was obtained from a study of blood T cell repertoires in COVID-19 (dated by TCRdb to 2020 to 2021). Notes on the research overall: Samples from collaborators originated in the United States, Italy and Spain and spanned both the acute and convalescent phases of COVID-19. The material from the prospective study consisted of cDNA or gDNA derived from T cells, B-cell-depleted T cells, or PBMCs. Subjects who had been exposed to COVID-19, were actively infected with it, or had recovered from it provided the deeply sampled blood TCRbeta repertoires that made up the dataset. The repertoires were released in a freely available public database meant as a resource for research on the immune response to SARS-CoV-2. The samples were drawn from the first 160 participants of the ongoing ImmuneRACE study and from under 1,500 subjects provided by 6 global collaborators. A de-identified subject ID, COVID-19 status, age in years and sex were almost always included in the sample metadata. HLA class I and class II types, where available, came from metadata supplied by the sample provider rather than from assay-based typing. Paper-wide results and their limitations: Clinical and demographic metadata were provided uncurated, with the amount varying by source and participant.

As encoded in the germline V gene (reference sequence), CDR1 is LNHDA while CDR2 is SQIVND. Inclusive of the bounding cysteine and phenylalanine, the CDR3 is 17 residues long. Here the CDR3 DNA is all that survives: 51 bases in frame from base 1. V is pruned by 9 bases and J by 1 base, leaving 8 bases of the junction without a gene match. TCRbeta CDR3 regions were amplified from genomic DNA using the immunoSEQ Assay, a bias-controlled multiplex PCR. For the original study's pipeline: Nucleated cell counts per sample were estimated from amplification of reference gene primers within the assay. To quantify the absolute abundance of each unique TCRbeta CDR3 rearrangement, sequence reads were collapsed and filtered. For each sample, productive Simpson clonality was calculated as the square root of Simpson's diversity index across productive rearrangements. Here the immuneACCESS table is served through TCRdb, limited to in-frame sequences with V and J called. Missing clones are a known gap in these copies; in checked studies unresolved V genes cover under half, and the rest lacks a known reason. V and J calls and clone size are as listed in that table; D and trimming were resolved from the DNA. In all, the sample holds about 200,000 clones, and 86% of those were seen once. Around 4% of the sample belongs to the ten largest clones.

Comments on this clone: The antigen this receptor binds is unknown. Per-base quality was not reported, and no clone a single base away is much larger than it.

In the prospective study, participants were about 18 to 95 years old, resided in about two dozen geographic areas of the United States, and were enrolled through a virtual design. To assign participants to cohorts, the prospective study relied on clinical history that participants themselves reported in a screening survey and a study questionnaire. Mobile phlebotomists in the prospective study collected whole blood, serum and a nasopharyngeal or oropharyngeal swab from every participant. Participants in the prospective study had the option to provide additional blood draws and questionnaires over a roughly 2-month period. Blood samples from the prospective study were shipped frozen or at room temperature prior to DNA extraction.

The V gene is TRBV19 and the J gene is TRBJ2-2, with 13 junctional bases fitting TRBD2. Material: PBMCs or T cells enriched from blood (not recorded which). This TCR came from a woman aged 40 to 49 with acute COVID-19. The bases are TGTGCCAGCCCCGGGACTAGCGGGAAGGAGAACACCGGGGAGCTGTTTTTT. Its protein product is CASPGTSGKENTGELFF. Reference TRBV19 and TRBJ2-2 genes cover what lies past the CDR3, so the full variable domain is DGGITQSPKYLFRKEGQNVTLSCEQNLNHDAMYWYRQDPGQGLRLIYYSQIVNDFQKGDIAEGYSVSREKKESFPLTVTSAQKNPTAFYLCASPGTSGKENTGELFFGEGSRLTVL.